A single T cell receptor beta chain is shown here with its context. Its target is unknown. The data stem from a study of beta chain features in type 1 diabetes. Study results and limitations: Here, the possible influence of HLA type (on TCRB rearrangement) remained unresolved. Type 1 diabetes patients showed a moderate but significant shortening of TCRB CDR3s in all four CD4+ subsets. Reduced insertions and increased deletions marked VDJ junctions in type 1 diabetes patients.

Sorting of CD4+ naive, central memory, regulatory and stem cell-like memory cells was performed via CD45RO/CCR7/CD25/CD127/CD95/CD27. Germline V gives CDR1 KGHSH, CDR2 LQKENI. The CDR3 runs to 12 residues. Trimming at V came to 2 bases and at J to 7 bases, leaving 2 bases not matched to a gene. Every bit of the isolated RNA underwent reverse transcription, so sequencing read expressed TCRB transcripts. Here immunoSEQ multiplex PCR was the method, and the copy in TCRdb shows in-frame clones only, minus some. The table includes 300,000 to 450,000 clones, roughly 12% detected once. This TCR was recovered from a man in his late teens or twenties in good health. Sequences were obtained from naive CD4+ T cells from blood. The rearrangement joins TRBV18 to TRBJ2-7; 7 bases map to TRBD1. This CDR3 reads CASSPDREEQYF. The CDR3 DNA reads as TGTGCCAGCTCACCAGACAGGGAAGAGCAGTACTTC.